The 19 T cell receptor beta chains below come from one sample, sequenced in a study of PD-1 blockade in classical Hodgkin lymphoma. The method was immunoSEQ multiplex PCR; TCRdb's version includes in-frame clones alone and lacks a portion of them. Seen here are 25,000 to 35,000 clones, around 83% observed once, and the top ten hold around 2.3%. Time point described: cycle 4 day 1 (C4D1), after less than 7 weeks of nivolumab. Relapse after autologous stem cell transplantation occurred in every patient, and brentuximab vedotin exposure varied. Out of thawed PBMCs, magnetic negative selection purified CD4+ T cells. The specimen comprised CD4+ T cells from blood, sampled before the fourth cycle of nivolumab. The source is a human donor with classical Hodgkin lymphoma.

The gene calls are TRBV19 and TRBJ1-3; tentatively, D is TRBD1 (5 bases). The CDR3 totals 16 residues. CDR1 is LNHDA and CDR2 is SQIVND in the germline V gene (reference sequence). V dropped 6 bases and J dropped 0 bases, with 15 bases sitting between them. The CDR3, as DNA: TGTGCCAGTAGATTTGTGGGGGACGGCTCTGGAAACACCATATATTTT. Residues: CASRFVGDGSGNTIYF. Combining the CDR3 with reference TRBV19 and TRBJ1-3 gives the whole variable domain DGGITQSPKYLFRKEGQNVTLSCEQNLNHDAMYWYRQDPGQGLRLIYYSQIVNDFQKGDIAEGYSVSREKKESFPLTVTSAQKNPTAFYLCASRFVGDGSGNTIYFGEGSWLTVV.

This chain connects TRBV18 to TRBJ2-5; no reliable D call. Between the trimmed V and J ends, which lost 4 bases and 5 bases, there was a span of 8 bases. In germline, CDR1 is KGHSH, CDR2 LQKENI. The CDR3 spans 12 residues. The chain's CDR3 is CASSLSRETQYF. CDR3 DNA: TGTGCCAGCTCACTATCCAGGGAGACCCAGTACTTC.

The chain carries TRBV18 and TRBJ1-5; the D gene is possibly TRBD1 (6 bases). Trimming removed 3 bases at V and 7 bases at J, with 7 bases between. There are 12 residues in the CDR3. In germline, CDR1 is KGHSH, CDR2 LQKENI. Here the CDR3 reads CASSPQGQPQHF. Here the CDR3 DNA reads TGTGCCAGCTCACCCCAGGGGCAGCCCCAGCATTTT. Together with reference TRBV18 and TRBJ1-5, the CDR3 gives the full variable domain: NAGVMQNPRHLVRRRGQEARLRCSPMKGHSHVYWYRQLPEEGLKFMVYLQKENIIDESGMPKERFSAEFPKEGPSILRIQQVVRGDSAAYFCASSPQGQPQHFGDGTRLSIL.

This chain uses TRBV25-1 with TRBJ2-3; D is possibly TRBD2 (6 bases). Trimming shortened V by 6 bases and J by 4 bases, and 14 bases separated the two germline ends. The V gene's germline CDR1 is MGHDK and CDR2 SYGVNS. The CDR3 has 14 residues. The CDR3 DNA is TGTGCCAGCAGCAGCGGGTGGGGAGCAGATACGCAGTATTTT. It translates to CASSSGWGADTQYF.

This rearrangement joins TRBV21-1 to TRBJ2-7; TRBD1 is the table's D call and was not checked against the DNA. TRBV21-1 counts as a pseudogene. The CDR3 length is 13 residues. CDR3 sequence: CASSNTAGIEQYF. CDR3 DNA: TGTGCCAGCAGCAATACTGCAGGTATCGAGCAGTACTTC.

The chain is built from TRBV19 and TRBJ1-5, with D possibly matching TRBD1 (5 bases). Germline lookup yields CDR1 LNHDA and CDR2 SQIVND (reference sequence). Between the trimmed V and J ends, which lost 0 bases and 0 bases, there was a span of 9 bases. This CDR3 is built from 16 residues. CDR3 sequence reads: CASSIETVYSNQPQHF. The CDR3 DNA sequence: TGTGCCAGTAGTATAGAGACAGTGTATAGCAATCAGCCCCAGCATTTT.

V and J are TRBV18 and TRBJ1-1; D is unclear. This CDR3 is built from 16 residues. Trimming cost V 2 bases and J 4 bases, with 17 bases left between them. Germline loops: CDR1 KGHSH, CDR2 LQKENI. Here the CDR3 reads CASSPAAVLVGTEAFF. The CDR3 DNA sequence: TGTGCCAGCTCACCAGCGGCGGTACTTGTGGGCACTGAAGCTTTCTTT.

The CDR3 DNA reads as TGTGCCAGCAGCTTACCTTCCGACCGGGGGGTTGCCTACAATGAGCAGTTCTTC. Protein sequence: CASSLPSDRGVAYNEQFF. The gene calls are TRBV11-2 and TRBJ2-1, with 7 positions matching TRBD2. This CDR3 has 18 amino acids. V dropped 2 bases and J dropped 2; count of bases not matched to a gene: 12. Looked up from germline, CDR1 is SGHAT and CDR2 is FQNNGV. Looking up the rest from reference TRBV11-2 and TRBJ2-1 gives the full variable domain: EAGVAQSPRYKIIEKRQSVAFWCNPISGHATLYWYQQILGQGPKLLIQFQNNGVVDDSQLPKDRFSAERLKGVDSTLKIQPAKLEDSAVYLCASSLPSDRGVAYNEQFFGPGTRLTVL.

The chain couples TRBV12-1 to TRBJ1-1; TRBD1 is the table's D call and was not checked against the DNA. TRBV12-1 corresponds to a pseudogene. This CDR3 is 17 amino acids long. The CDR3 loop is CASSPDRDIIGYTEAFF. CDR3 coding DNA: TGTGCCAGCAGCCCCGACAGGGATATCATTGGGTACACTGAAGCTTTCTTT.

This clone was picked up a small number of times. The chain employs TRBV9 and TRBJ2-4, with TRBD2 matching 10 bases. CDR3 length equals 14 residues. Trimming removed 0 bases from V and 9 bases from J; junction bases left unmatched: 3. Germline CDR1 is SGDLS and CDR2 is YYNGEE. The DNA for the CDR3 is TGTGCCAGCAGCGTAGGAACTAGCGGGGCCATTCAGTACTTC. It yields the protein CASSVGTSGAIQYF.

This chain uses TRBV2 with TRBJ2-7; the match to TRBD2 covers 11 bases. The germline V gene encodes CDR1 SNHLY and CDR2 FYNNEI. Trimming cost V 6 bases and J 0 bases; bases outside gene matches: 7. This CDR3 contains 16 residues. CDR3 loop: CASSARTSGFSYEQYF. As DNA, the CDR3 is TGTGCCAGCAGCGCACGGACTAGCGGGTTCTCCTACGAGCAGTACTTC. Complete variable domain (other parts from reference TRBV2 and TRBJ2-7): EPEVTQTPSHQVTQMGQEVILRCVPISNHLYFYWYRQILGQKVEFLVSFYNNEISEKSEIFDDQFSVERPDGSNFTLKIRSTKLEDSAMYFCASSARTSGFSYEQYFGPGTRLTVT.

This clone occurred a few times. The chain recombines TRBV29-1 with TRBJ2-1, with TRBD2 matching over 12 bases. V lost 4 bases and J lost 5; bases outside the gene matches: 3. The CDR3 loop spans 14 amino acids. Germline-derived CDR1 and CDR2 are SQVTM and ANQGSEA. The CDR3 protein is CSVVTSGGHNEQFF. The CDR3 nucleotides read TGCAGCGTTGTGACTAGCGGGGGCCACAATGAGCAGTTCTTC.

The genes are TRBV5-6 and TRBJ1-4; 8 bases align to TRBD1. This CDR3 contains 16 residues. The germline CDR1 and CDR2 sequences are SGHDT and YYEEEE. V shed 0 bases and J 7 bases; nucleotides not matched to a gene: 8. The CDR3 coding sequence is TGTGCCAGCAGCTTGGGGACAGGGAAGAGGGGTGAAAAACTGTTTTTT. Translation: CASSLGTGKRGEKLFF.

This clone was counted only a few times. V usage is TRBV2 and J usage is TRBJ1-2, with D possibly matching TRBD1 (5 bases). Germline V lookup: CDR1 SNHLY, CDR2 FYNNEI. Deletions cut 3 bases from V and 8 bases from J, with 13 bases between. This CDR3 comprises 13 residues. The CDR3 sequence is CASSDRAKQGYTF. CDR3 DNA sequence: TGTGCCAGCAGTGACAGGGCGAAACAAGGCTACACCTTC.

For the CDR3, the DNA is TGTGCCAGTCGCCTCGGTTTCTACGAGCAGTACTTC. Its translation is CASRLGFYEQYF. The rearrangement links TRBV2 to TRBJ2-7; D gene uncertain. The CDR3 is 12 amino acids. CDR1 is SNHLY and CDR2 is FYNNEI in the germline V gene. Deletions cut 9 bases from V and 3 bases from J, with 12 bases between. The variable domain in full, with the rest retrieved from reference TRBV2 and TRBJ2-7, is EPEVTQTPSHQVTQMGQEVILRCVPISNHLYFYWYRQILGQKVEFLVSFYNNEISEKSEIFDDQFSVERPDGSNFTLKIRSTKLEDSAMYFCASRLGFYEQYFGPGTRLTVT.

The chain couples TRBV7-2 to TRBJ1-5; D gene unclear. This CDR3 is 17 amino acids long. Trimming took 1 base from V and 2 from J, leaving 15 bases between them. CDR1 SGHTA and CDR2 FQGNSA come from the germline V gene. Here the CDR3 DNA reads TGTGCCAGCAGCTTAGTGGTTGGAAGGGCGGGCAATCAGCCCCAGCATTTT. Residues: CASSLVVGRAGNQPQHF.

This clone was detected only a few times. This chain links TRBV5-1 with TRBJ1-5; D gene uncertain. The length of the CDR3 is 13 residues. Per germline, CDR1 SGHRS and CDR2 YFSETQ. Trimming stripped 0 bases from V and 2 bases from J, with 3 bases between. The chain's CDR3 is CASSLVGNQPQHF. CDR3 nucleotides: TGCGCCAGCAGCTTGGTCGGCAATCAGCCCCAGCATTTT.

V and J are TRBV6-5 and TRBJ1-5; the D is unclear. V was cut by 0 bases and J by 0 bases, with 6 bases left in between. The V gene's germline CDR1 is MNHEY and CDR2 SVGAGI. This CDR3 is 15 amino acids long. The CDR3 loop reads CASSYSRGSNQPQHF. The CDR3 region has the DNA TGTGCCAGCAGTTACTCTCGAGGTAGCAATCAGCCCCAGCATTTT.

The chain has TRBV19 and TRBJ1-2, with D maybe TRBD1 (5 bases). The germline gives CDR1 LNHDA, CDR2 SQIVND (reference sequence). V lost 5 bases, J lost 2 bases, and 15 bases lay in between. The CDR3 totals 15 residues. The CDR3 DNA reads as TGTGCCAGTAGTTCGGGGCAGACCATAAACTATGGCTACACCTTC. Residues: CASSSGQTINYGYTF.